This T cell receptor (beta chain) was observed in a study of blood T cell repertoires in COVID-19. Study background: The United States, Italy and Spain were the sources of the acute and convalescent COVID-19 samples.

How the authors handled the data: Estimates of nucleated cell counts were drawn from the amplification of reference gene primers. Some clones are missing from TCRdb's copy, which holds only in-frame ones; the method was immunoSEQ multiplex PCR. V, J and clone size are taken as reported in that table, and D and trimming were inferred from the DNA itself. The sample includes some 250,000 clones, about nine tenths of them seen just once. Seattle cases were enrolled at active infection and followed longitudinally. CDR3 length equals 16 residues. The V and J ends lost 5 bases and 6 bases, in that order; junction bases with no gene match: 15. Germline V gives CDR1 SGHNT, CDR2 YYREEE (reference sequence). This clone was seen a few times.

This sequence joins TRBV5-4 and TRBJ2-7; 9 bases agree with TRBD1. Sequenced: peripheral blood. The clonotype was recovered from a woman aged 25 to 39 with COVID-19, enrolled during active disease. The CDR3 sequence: CASRFRAGTGIGEQYF. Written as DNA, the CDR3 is TGTGCCAGCAGATTTAGGGCCGGGACAGGGATCGGCGAGCAGTACTTC.